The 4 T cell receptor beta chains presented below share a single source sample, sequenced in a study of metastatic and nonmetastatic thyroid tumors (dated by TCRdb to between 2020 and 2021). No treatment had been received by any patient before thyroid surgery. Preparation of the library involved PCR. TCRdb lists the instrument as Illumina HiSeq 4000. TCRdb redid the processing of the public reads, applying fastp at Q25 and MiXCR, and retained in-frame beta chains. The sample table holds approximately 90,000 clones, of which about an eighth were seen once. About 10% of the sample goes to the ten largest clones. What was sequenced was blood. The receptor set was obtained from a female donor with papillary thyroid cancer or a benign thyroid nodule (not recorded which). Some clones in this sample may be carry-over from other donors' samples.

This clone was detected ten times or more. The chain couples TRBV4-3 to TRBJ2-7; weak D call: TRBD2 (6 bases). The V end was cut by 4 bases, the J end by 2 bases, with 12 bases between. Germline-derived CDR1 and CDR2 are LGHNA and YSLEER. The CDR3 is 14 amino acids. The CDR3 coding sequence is TGCGCCAGCAGCCCGGGACTGGGTCCCTACGAGCAGTACTTC. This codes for CASSPGLGPYEQYF.

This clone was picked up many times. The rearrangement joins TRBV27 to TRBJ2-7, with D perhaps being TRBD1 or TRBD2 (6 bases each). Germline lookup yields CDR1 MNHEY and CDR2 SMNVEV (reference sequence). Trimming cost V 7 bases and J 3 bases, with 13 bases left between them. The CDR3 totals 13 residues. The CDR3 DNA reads TGTGCCAGCAAGGGGGGAGTACGCTACGAGCAGTACTTC. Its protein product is CASKGGVRYEQYF.

DNA of the CDR3: TGTGCCAGCAGCTCAATCGAAGGGGGAAAACTGTTTTTT. Its protein is CASSSIEGGKLFF. This chain connects TRBV9 to TRBJ1-4, with D tentatively TRBD1 (6 bases). Per germline, CDR1 SGDLS and CDR2 YYNGEE. Trimming cost V 4 bases and J 10 bases, with 14 bases left between them. This CDR3 contains 13 residues.

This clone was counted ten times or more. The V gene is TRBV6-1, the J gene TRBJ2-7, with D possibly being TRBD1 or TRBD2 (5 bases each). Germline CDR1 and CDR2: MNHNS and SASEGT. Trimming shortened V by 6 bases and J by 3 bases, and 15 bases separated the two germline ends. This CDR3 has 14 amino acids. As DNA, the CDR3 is TGTGCCAGCAGAGATACTGGGGGTGACTACGAGCAGTACTTC. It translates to CASRDTGGDYEQYF.